This TCR beta chain stems from a study of cytomegalovirus exposure and HLA in healthy donors. The primer mix had 60 Vbeta and 13 Jbeta primers. The repertoire was sequenced with immunoSEQ multiplex PCR; TCRdb's copy has only in-frame clones and lacks some. The sample lists about 140,000 clones, roughly 79% seen once, with more than 0.85% in the top ten. The CDR3 has 20 residues. Trimming cost V 3 bases and J 4 bases; bases outside gene matches: 17. The V gene's germline CDR1 is MDHEN and CDR2 SYDVKM. The rearrangement uses TRBV28 and TRBJ2-6, with 8 bases lining up with TRBD1. Sample: PBMCs. The clonotype originates from a young man in good health and CMV-seronegative. The CDR3 bases are TGTGCCAGCAGTTTCTTTGGCCGTCTCGCAGGGGGCGTCGGGGCCAACGTCCTGACTTTC. It encodes CASSFFGRLAGGVGANVLTF.